The 26 T cell receptor beta chains below all came from one sample that was sequenced in a study of T cell responses to AZD1222 COVID-19 vaccine. Method: immunoSEQ multiplex PCR; TCRdb's copy keeps in-frame clones and lacks some. The sample lists around 100,000 clones, about nine tenths occurring once. Sequenced material: peripheral blood, taken on day 0 of AZD1222 vaccination. These receptors originate from an adult in good health.

This clone was detected once. This chain joins TRBV28 and TRBJ1-6; D call uncertain. Germline V gives CDR1 MDHEN, CDR2 SYDVKM. The CDR3 loop spans 15 amino acids. Between the trimmed V and J ends, which lost 3 bases and 6 bases, there was a span of 12 bases. The CDR3, as DNA: TGTGCCAGCAGTTTTCCACAAACCATTAATTCACCCCTCCACTTT. Its translation: CASSFPQTINSPLHF.

This sequence joins TRBV5-1 and TRBJ1-3; D remains ambiguous. The V end lost 0 bases, the J end lost 1 base, and 17 bases lay between the germline ends. CDR1 is SGHRS and CDR2 is YFSETQ in the germline V gene. This CDR3 contains 18 residues. CDR3 loop: CASSLGISSHSSGNTIYF. In DNA, the CDR3 is TGCGCCAGCAGCTTGGGAATCTCGAGTCACTCTTCTGGAAACACCATATATTTT. Full variable domain (outside the CDR3, taken from reference TRBV5-1 and TRBJ1-3): KAGVTQTPRYLIKTRGQQVTLSCSPISGHRSVSWYQQTPGQGLQFLFEYFSETQRNKGNFPGRFSGRQFSNSRSEMNVSTLELGDSALYLCASSLGISSHSSGNTIYFGEGSWLTVV.

The J gene is TRBJ2-1, the V gene TRBV2, with 9 bases aligning to TRBD2. The CDR3 spans 15 residues. Germline V lookup: CDR1 SNHLY, CDR2 FYNNEI. The V and J ends lost 6 bases and 2 bases, in that order; junction bases with no gene match: 5. The CDR3 here is CASRRGTSTYNEQFF. Written as DNA, the CDR3 is TGTGCCAGCAGGCGGGGGACTAGCACCTACAATGAGCAGTTCTTC.

This rearrangement joins TRBV7-9 to TRBJ1-2; D uncertain. Germline V lookup: CDR1 SEHNR, CDR2 FQNEAQ (reference sequence). This CDR3 comprises 14 residues. Trimming cost V 1 base and J 3 bases, with 9 bases left between them. The CDR3 DNA reads as TGTGCCAGCAGCTTAGGCGAACTGGACTATGGCTACACCTTC. Amino acid sequence: CASSLGELDYGYTF.

The chain carries TRBV28 and TRBJ2-3; TRBD2 is a possible D gene (6 bases). CDR3 length: 15 residues. Germline CDR1 and CDR2: MDHEN and SYDVKM. Trimming shortened V by 5 bases and J by 3 bases, and 15 bases separated the two germline ends. CDR3 coding DNA: TGTGCCAGCAGTCTACTAGCAGTTTTTACAGATACGCAGTATTTT. Translation gives CASSLLAVFTDTQYF. Variable domain in full (rest from reference TRBV28 and TRBJ2-3): DVKVTQSSRYLVKRTGEKVFLECVQDMDHENMFWYRQDPGLGLRLIYFSYDVKMKEKGDIPEGYSVSREKKERFSLILESASTNQTSMYLCASSLLAVFTDTQYFGPGTRLTVL.

The CDR3: CASSPGHSTRAFF. CDR3 coding DNA: TGTGCCAGCAGTCCGGGACACTCCACCCGGGCTTTCTTT. The chain recombines TRBV11-3 with TRBJ1-1; D is possibly TRBD1 (6 bases). This CDR3 is built from 13 residues. Germline-derived CDR1 and CDR2 are SGHNT and YENEEA. The V gene lost 6 bases and the J gene lost 11 bases, with 19 bases spanning the gap.

V is TRBV2 and J is TRBJ1-4; D not certain. V was trimmed by 2 bases and J by 7 bases, leaving 8 bases between them. From germline, CDR1 is SNHLY and CDR2 FYNNEI. The CDR3 totals 13 residues. The CDR3 DNA is TGTGCCAGCAGTGAACGCCTAGTTGAAAAACTGTTTTTT. As protein: CASSERLVEKLFF.

The chain joins TRBV9 to TRBJ1-2; 9 bases map to TRBD1. CDR1 SGDLS and CDR2 YYNGEE come from the germline V gene. The J segment lost 4 bases and the V segment lost 3 bases, leaving 4 bases of the junction unmatched. The CDR3 runs to 14 residues. The CDR3 loop reads CASSAGTGLYGYTF. CDR3 bases: TGTGCCAGCAGCGCCGGGACAGGGCTCTATGGCTACACCTTC.

The J gene is TRBJ2-3, the V gene TRBV29-1; the match to TRBD1 covers 10 bases. CDR3 length: 19 residues. Germline values: CDR1 SQVTM, CDR2 ANQGSEA. V lost 2 bases, J lost 3 bases, and 17 bases stayed unmatched. The CDR3 spells CSVERSGGYRDRGTDTQYF. The DNA of the CDR3 is TGCAGCGTTGAAAGGTCGGGAGGGTACCGGGACAGGGGAACAGATACGCAGTATTTT.

CDR3 loop: CASSYSRQGGIEKLFF. The DNA of the CDR3 is TGTGCCAGCAGTTACTCACGACAGGGTGGAATTGAAAAACTGTTTTTT. This chain links TRBV6-5 with TRBJ1-4; 7 positions match TRBD1. V lost 0 bases and J lost 7; bases outside the gene matches: 8. This CDR3 contains 16 residues. Germline CDR1 is MNHEY and CDR2 is SVGAGI.

V and J are TRBV27 and TRBJ2-5; 12 positions match TRBD2. The CDR3 totals 17 residues. The V and J ends lost 6 bases and 3 bases, in that order; junction bases with no gene match: 11. The germline gives CDR1 MNHEY, CDR2 SMNVEV (reference sequence). This CDR3 is CASRPRGTSGPKETQYF. The CDR3 region has the DNA TGTGCCAGCAGACCCCGAGGGACTAGCGGGCCGAAAGAGACCCAGTACTTC.

This chain connects TRBV5-1 to TRBJ2-3, with D perhaps matching TRBD1 (6 bases). The germline V and J ends were trimmed by 5 bases and 2 bases, with 12 bases remaining between them. The CDR3 consists of 14 residues. The germline V gene has CDR1 SGHRS and CDR2 YFSETQ. As DNA, the CDR3 is TGCGCCAGCAGTTCGGACAGAAACACAGATACGCAGTATTTT. Translation gives CASSSDRNTDTQYF.

This chain links TRBV11-2 with TRBJ2-7; 9 nucleotides line up with TRBD1. V gave up 6 bases and J gave up 3 bases; unmatched junction bases: 9. From germline, CDR1 is SGHAT and CDR2 FQNNGV. The CDR3 is 15 residues long. The chain's CDR3 is CASRASGTGNYEQYF. The CDR3 DNA follows: TGTGCCAGCAGAGCTTCCGGGACAGGGAACTACGAGCAGTACTTC.

The gene calls are TRBV10-3 and TRBJ1-6; 10 bases match TRBD1. Looked up from germline, CDR1 is ENHRY and CDR2 is SYGVKD. CDR3 length: 15 residues. V was clipped by 5 bases and J by 10 bases; unmatched bases: 8. DNA for the CDR3: TGTGCCATCAGTTGGACAGGGGGTCTGCAATCACCCCTCCACTTT. Translation: CAISWTGGLQSPLHF.

This clone was observed a handful of times. The gene calls are TRBV7-9 and TRBJ1-2, with D possibly TRBD1 on 6 matching bases. Deletions cut 0 bases from V and 9 bases from J, with 11 bases between. CDR3 length: 13 amino acids. Germline-derived CDR1 and CDR2 are SEHNR and FQNEAQ (reference sequence). For the CDR3, the DNA is TGTGCCAGCAGCTTAGCGGGGGACATCCGCTACACCTTC. Encoded protein: CASSLAGDIRYTF.

The rearrangement joins TRBV7-2 to TRBJ2-3; TRBD2 aligns across 12 bases. The ends lost 4 bases at V and 0 bases at J; junction bases unmatched: 8. The germline V gene encodes CDR1 SGHTA and CDR2 FQGNSA. The CDR3 is made up of 18 amino acids. CDR3 protein: CASSSQTTSGGSTDTQYF. CDR3 DNA: TGTGCCAGCAGCTCCCAGACGACTAGCGGGGGAAGCACAGATACGCAGTATTTT.

The chain uses TRBV5-1 and TRBJ2-4; TRBD2 aligns across 10 bases. The J segment lost 6 bases and the V segment lost 0 bases, leaving 0 bases of the junction unmatched. The CDR3 length is 14 residues. The germline CDR1 and CDR2 sequences are SGHRS and YFSETQ. CDR3 protein: CASSLGTSGNIQYF. CDR3 nucleotide sequence: TGCGCCAGCAGCTTGGGGACTAGCGGAAACATTCAGTACTTC.

V gene TRBV5-1 combines with J gene TRBJ1-1; possible D gene TRBD1, 5 bases. The CDR3 is 17 residues long. Looked up from germline, CDR1 is SGHRS and CDR2 is YFSETQ. V lost 4 bases to trimming and J lost 1 base, with 20 bases between them. This CDR3 is CASSRGTGGKGNTEAFF. The CDR3 DNA sequence: TGCGCCAGCAGCCGAGGGACGGGAGGGAAGGGGAACACTGAAGCTTTCTTT.

This clone was seen a handful of times. This chain connects TRBV2 to TRBJ1-2; TRBD1 matches 8 bases. The CDR3 runs 15 residues. CDR1 and CDR2 (germline): SNHLY, FYNNEI. Trimming cost V 3 bases and J 2 bases; bases outside gene matches: 5. This CDR3 reads CASSDEGQENYGYTF. Written as DNA, the CDR3 is TGTGCCAGCAGTGACGAGGGACAGGAGAACTATGGCTACACCTTC.

The chain links TRBV4-1 to TRBJ1-5; TRBD1 matches 7 bases. V trimming: 0 bases; J trimming: 6 bases; junction bases outside the gene matches: 8. This CDR3 comprises 16 residues. Germline CDR1 reads MGHRA; CDR2 reads YSYEKL. As DNA, the CDR3 is TGCGCCAGCAGCCAAGACCCAGGGGGAGTGGGTCAGCCCCAGCATTTT. Translation: CASSQDPGGVGQPQHF.

This clone was found once. The V and J genes are TRBV11-2 and TRBJ1-1; the D is unclear. Germline CDR1 is SGHAT and CDR2 is FQNNGV. This CDR3 has 13 amino acids. The ends were cut back, 5 bases at V and 0 bases at J, with 7 bases in the middle. CDR3 in amino acids: CASSERMNTEAFF. DNA for the CDR3: TGTGCCAGCAGCGAGAGGATGAACACTGAAGCTTTCTTT.

This chain connects TRBV19 to TRBJ1-3; 7 nucleotides line up with TRBD1. The CDR3 covers 12 residues. Unmatched junction bases numbered 3, after V lost 9 bases and J lost 4 bases. Per germline, CDR1 LNHDA and CDR2 SQIVND (reference sequence). The CDR3 is CASRGSGNTIYF. As DNA, the CDR3 is TGTGCCAGCAGGGGGTCGGGAAACACCATATATTTT.

The chain recombines TRBV5-1 with TRBJ1-3; the D is unclear. The CDR3 length is 14 residues. Trimming pared 0 bases from V and 4 bases from J, leaving 8 bases between. Germline V gene sequence: CDR1 SGHRS, CDR2 YFSETQ. CDR3 protein: CASSLGAQGNTIYF. The DNA of the CDR3 is TGCGCCAGCAGCTTGGGGGCACAAGGAAACACCATATATTTT.

The chain combines TRBV15 with TRBJ1-1, with D perhaps TRBD1 (6 bases). Per the germline V gene, CDR1 is LNHNV and CDR2 is YYDKDF (reference sequence). V was pared by 0 bases and J by 1 base, with 21 bases between. The CDR3 totals 19 residues. As DNA, the CDR3 is TGTGCCACCAGCAGAGACTTTGGGGGTTCGGGGGGCCCGAACACTGAAGCTTTCTTT. As protein: CATSRDFGGSGGPNTEAFF. The entire variable domain, with the rest obtained from reference TRBV15 and TRBJ1-1, is as follows: DAMVIQNPRYQVTQFGKPVTLSCSQTLNHNVMYWYQQKSSQAPKLLFHYYDKDFNNEADTPDNFQSRRPNTSFCFLDIRSPGLGDTAMYLCATSRDFGGSGGPNTEAFFGQGTRLTVV.

This rearrangement joins TRBV19 to TRBJ1-3; D is undetermined. Trimming shortened V by 8 bases and J by 4 bases, and 15 bases separated the two germline ends. The CDR3 contains 14 residues. CDR1 is LNHDA and CDR2 is SQIVND in the germline V gene (reference sequence). CDR3 amino acids: CASSMVGLGNTIYF. The CDR3 coding sequence is TGTGCCAGTTCTATGGTGGGTTTGGGAAACACCATATATTTT.

This chain links TRBV19 with TRBJ2-5; 8 nucleotides match TRBD2. Germline loops: CDR1 LNHDA, CDR2 SQIVND (reference sequence). Trimming removed 4 bases from V and 1 base from J; junction bases left unmatched: 5. The CDR3 spans 15 residues. The CDR3 protein is CASSNRGGFQETQYF. CDR3 DNA sequence: TGTGCCAGTAGTAATCGGGGGGGCTTCCAAGAGACCCAGTACTTC.